Listed here are 19 T cell receptor beta chains from one sample, sequenced in a study of T cell responses to AZD1222 COVID-19 vaccine. Libraries were prepared by immunoSEQ multiplex PCR; TCRdb keeps only in-frame clonotypes and omits some of them. Found here are some 180,000 clones, roughly 92% of them singletons; the top ten hold more than 1.5%. This material consisted of peripheral blood, taken 28 days after the second AZD1222 dose. The receptors here all came from an adult who received the AZD1222 COVID-19 vaccine.

The sample holds one count of this clone. This sequence joins TRBV9 and TRBJ1-6; D is unclear. Deletions cut 4 bases from V and 4 bases from J, with 12 bases between. The CDR3 totals 15 residues. Per the germline V gene, CDR1 is SGDLS and CDR2 is YYNGEE. The CDR3: CASSPDGGYNSPLHF. As DNA, the CDR3 is TGTGCCAGCAGCCCGGACGGCGGGTATAATTCACCCCTCCACTTT.

V gene TRBV9 combines with J gene TRBJ1-1; no firm D call. Germline V gives CDR1 SGDLS, CDR2 YYNGEE. CDR3 length: 15 residues. Trimming cost V 0 bases and J 0 bases, with 9 bases left between them. CDR3 DNA: TGTGCCAGCAGCGTAGGTGGCAGCATGAACACTGAAGCTTTCTTT. Residues: CASSVGGSMNTEAFF. The full variable domain, completed using reference TRBV9 and TRBJ1-1, is DSGVTQTPKHLITATGQRVTLRCSPRSGDLSVYWYQQSLDQGLQFLIQYYNGEERAKGNILERFSAQQFPDLHSELNLSSLELGDSALYFCASSVGGSMNTEAFFGQGTRLTVV.

A single count supports this clone. The rearrangement links TRBV5-4 to TRBJ1-1, with D possibly matching TRBD1 (6 bases). CDR1 is SGHNT, CDR2 YYREEE, per germline (reference sequence). V lost 4 bases and J 0 bases, leaving 10 bases between the germline ends. The CDR3 is 14 amino acids. CDR3 protein: CASSATGLNTEAFF. In DNA, the CDR3 is TGTGCCAGCAGCGCGACAGGTTTGAACACTGAAGCTTTCTTT.

V usage is TRBV18 and J usage is TRBJ1-5, with D possibly TRBD1 on 5 matching bases. Germline V lookup: CDR1 KGHSH, CDR2 LQKENI. V lost 3 bases, J lost 6 bases, and 15 bases lay in between. The CDR3 is 15 amino acids. The CDR3 coding sequence is TGTGCCAGCTCACCGTCCGGGACCCGGGGTCAGCCCCAGCATTTT. It translates to CASSPSGTRGQPQHF.

The gene calls are TRBV3-1 (or the pseudogene TRBV3-2) and TRBJ1-2; 7 nucleotides align to TRBD1. Unmatched junction bases numbered 11, after V lost 6 bases and J lost 7 bases. This CDR3 has 14 amino acids. The germline V gene has CDR1 LGHDT and CDR2 YNNKEL (reference sequence). CDR3 DNA: TGTGCCAGCAGGAAACGAGACAGGGAGGGTGGCTACACCTTC. Protein: CASRKRDREGGYTF.

The chain joins TRBV19 to TRBJ2-3, with D perhaps matching TRBD2 (5 bases). The CDR3 extends over 15 amino acids. The V gene lost 4 bases and the J gene lost 0 bases, with 11 bases spanning the gap. Germline-derived CDR1 and CDR2 are LNHDA and SQIVND (reference sequence). In DNA form, the CDR3 reads TGTGCCAGTAGTAAACGGGGAGTTAGCACAGATACGCAGTATTTT. As protein: CASSKRGVSTDTQYF.

This clone has just one count. The chain recombines TRBV5-4 with TRBJ2-7; D is perhaps TRBD1 or TRBD2 (5 bases each). The CDR3 covers 14 residues. Trimming removed 1 base at V and 0 bases at J, with 8 bases between. Germline CDR1 reads SGHNT; CDR2 reads YYREEE (reference sequence). CDR3 region: CASSLSGLSYEQYF. The CDR3 DNA follows: TGTGCCAGCAGCTTGTCGGGGCTCTCCTACGAGCAGTACTTC.

The chain carries TRBV6-1 and TRBJ1-2, with D tentatively TRBD1 (6 bases). V was pared by 2 bases and J by 2 bases, with 15 bases between. The CDR3 is 16 amino acids. Germline CDR1 MNHNS, CDR2 SASEGT. Here the CDR3 reads CASSERSRGLNYGYTF. DNA for the CDR3: TGTGCCAGCAGTGAACGCTCCAGGGGCTTAAACTATGGCTACACCTTC.

The V call is TRBV10-3, the J call TRBJ2-7; either TRBD1 or TRBD2 may supply D (5 bases each). The germline V gene encodes CDR1 ENHRY and CDR2 SYGVKD. This CDR3 is built from 16 residues. The germline V and J ends were trimmed by 0 bases and 3 bases, with 15 bases remaining between them. The DNA of the CDR3 is TGTGCCATCAGTGAGTCGTCCGGGGACCTCCTCTACGAGCAGTACTTC. This codes for CAISESSGDLLYEQYF.

The chain combines TRBV19 with TRBJ1-1, with 9 nucleotides matching TRBD1. The CDR3 runs 15 residues. The germline V gene encodes CDR1 LNHDA and CDR2 SQIVND (reference sequence). With V trimmed by 3 bases and J by 5 bases, 7 bases remained unmatched. The DNA for the CDR3 is TGTGCCAGTAGTATGGGGGGGACAGGGAGGACTGAAGCTTTCTTT. Translated, it gives CASSMGGTGRTEAFF.

J is TRBJ2-6 and V is TRBV19; D remains unclear. The germline gives CDR1 LNHDA, CDR2 SQIVND (reference sequence). This CDR3 has 12 residues. V was pared by 10 bases and J by 0 bases, with 4 bases between. The CDR3 protein is CATHSGANVLTF. In nucleotides, the CDR3 is TGTGCCACCCACTCTGGGGCCAACGTCCTGACTTTC.

This chain connects TRBV21-1 to TRBJ2-1; the table names TRBD1, a call not compared with the DNA. TRBV21-1 is a recognized pseudogene. The CDR3 has 13 residues. CDR3 nucleotide sequence: TGTGCCAGCAGCGACAACAGGGGTGATGAGCAGTTCTTC. This gives the protein CASSDNRGDEQFF.

The chain uses TRBV5-1 and TRBJ2-5; D not resolved. The CDR3 contains 13 residues. Per the germline V gene, CDR1 is SGHRS and CDR2 is YFSETQ. V was shortened by 5 bases and J by 2 bases, with 10 bases between the two germline ends. The CDR3 loop is CASSQGAQETQYF. Here the CDR3 DNA reads TGCGCCAGCAGTCAAGGTGCTCAAGAGACCCAGTACTTC. Combining the CDR3 with reference TRBV5-1 and TRBJ2-5 gives the whole variable domain KAGVTQTPRYLIKTRGQQVTLSCSPISGHRSVSWYQQTPGQGLQFLFEYFSETQRNKGNFPGRFSGRQFSNSRSEMNVSTLELGDSALYLCASSQGAQETQYFGPGTRLLVL.

The gene calls are TRBV10-2 and TRBJ2-1; 8 bases match TRBD2. Germline trimming cut 6 bases from V and 9 bases from J; bases unmatched to any gene: 4. The V gene's germline CDR1 is WSHSY and CDR2 SAAADI. This CDR3 has 12 amino acids. CDR3 coding DNA: TGCGCCAGCAGGACGGGGGGGCGTGAGCAGTTCTTC. The encoded protein is CASRTGGREQFF.

The V gene is TRBV21-1, the J gene TRBJ2-3; the table assigns TRBD2, which was not confirmed against the DNA. TRBV21-1 is tagged as a pseudogene. This CDR3 has 19 residues. Here the CDR3 reads CAFSPPGAGGPPTTDTQYF. In nucleotides, the CDR3 is TGTGCCTTCAGCCCACCTGGCGCGGGAGGGCCTCCGACCACAGATACGCAGTATTTT.

The chain couples TRBV7-8 to TRBJ1-5; no firm D call. Deletions cut 4 bases from V and 0 bases from J, with 16 bases between. The CDR3 has 17 amino acids. CDR1 is SGHVS, CDR2 FQNEAQ, per germline. The CDR3 is CASSSRTITVSNQPQHF. For the CDR3, the DNA is TGTGCCAGCAGCTCCAGGACCATCACAGTTAGCAATCAGCCCCAGCATTTT.

The gene calls are TRBV5-1 and TRBJ2-2; D is undetermined. Trimming took 4 bases from V and 10 from J, leaving 14 bases between them. The CDR3 has 13 residues. The germline CDR1 and CDR2 sequences are SGHRS and YFSETQ. CDR3 nucleotides: TGCGCCAGCAGCCCCCGGCTGTCCGAGGAGCTGTTTTTT. Translation: CASSPRLSEELFF. The whole variable domain, remainder taken from reference TRBV5-1 and TRBJ2-2, is KAGVTQTPRYLIKTRGQQVTLSCSPISGHRSVSWYQQTPGQGLQFLFEYFSETQRNKGNFPGRFSGRQFSNSRSEMNVSTLELGDSALYLCASSPRLSEELFFGEGSRLTVL.

This chain connects TRBV9 to TRBJ2-7; a weak D match, TRBD1 (6 bases). Trimming removed 0 bases from V and 3 bases from J, with 13 bases in between. In germline, CDR1 is SGDLS, CDR2 YYNGEE. The CDR3 sequence is 15 residues long. The CDR3 bases are TGTGCCAGCAGCGTAGGAGGGGGTTCTCGCTACGAGCAGTACTTC. It codes for CASSVGGGSRYEQYF.

This clone was found once. V usage is TRBV29-1 and J usage is TRBJ1-2; a possible D gene is TRBD1 (5 bases). Trimming shortened V by 4 bases and J by 8 bases, and 11 bases separated the two germline ends. CDR1 is SQVTM and CDR2 is ANQGSEA in the germline V gene. This CDR3 contains 11 residues. The CDR3 spells CSVGVGAGYTF. CDR3 nucleotides: TGCAGCGTTGGGGTAGGGGCCGGCTACACCTTC.